This T cell receptor beta chain was identified in a study of OX40 agonist ivuxolimab in advanced cancers. Trimming shortened V by 0 bases and J by 8 bases, and 11 bases separated the two germline ends. CDR3 length equals 14 residues. Looked up from germline, CDR1 is LGHNA and CDR2 is YSLEER. Assay: immunoSEQ multiplex PCR; the TCRdb copy retains only in-frame clones and omits some. The top ten clones hold 10% to 13% of a sample with about 69,000 clones, 90% of them seen once. This specimen was CD4+ or CD8+ T cells sorted from blood, taken in a trial of the OX40 agonist ivuxolimab. This receptor was taken from an adult with an advanced solid tumor such as melanoma, head and neck, liver or kidney cancer. This sequence joins TRBV4-3 and TRBJ2-1; no clear D gene. This CDR3 is CASSQDWGNDEQFF. The CDR3, as DNA: TGCGCCAGCAGCCAAGACTGGGGTAACGATGAGCAGTTCTTC.